This is a list of T cell receptor beta chains from one sample in a study of shared clonotypes between healthy human individuals. Profiled with immunoSEQ multiplex PCR; TCRdb holds only in-frame clones, not every one. Here the sample spans a few million clones, around 90% being singletons. The sequenced sample consisted of naive CD4+ T cells from PBMCs. The receptor set was obtained from a man aged 18 to 30 in good health. Some clones in this sample may be carry-over from other donors' samples. The conserved cysteine and the conserved F or W are not part of the CDR3 here.

>TRBV30
AFWGRSGNTIY
>TRBV28
ASSATSGDNTGELF
>TRBV7-6
ASSLDVGTGSLKLF
>TRBV5-1
ASSSSGQSYEQY
>TRBV19
ASSTPNYSPLISGRVNEQF
>TRBV15
ATSSSRDLNTKNIQY
>TRBV9
ASSVPPGGRTDTQY
>TRBV29-1
SVGQAPRSYEQY
>TRBV2
ASSEGAGLNTGELF
>TRBV15
ATSGRTGTGLEGRNEKLF
>TRBV28
ASTEIGTGAVSKGYT
>TRBV6-6
ASSYTGTGRRAF
>TRBV6-5
ASSIQTANTEAF
>TRBV28
ASSLPGLAGGEQY
>TRBV5-1
ASSRGAFAPQETQY
>TRBV5-4
ASSLGGYGANVLT
>TRBV28
ASSLRQGARTGELF
>TRBV6-5
ASSPLLGTQY
>TRBV18
ASSPPASGVYNEQF
>TRBV11-2
ASSLGRNNEQF
>TRBV7-3
ASSLAGGSGNTIY
>TRBV10-3
AIRDRDIEYNEQF
>TRBV10-3
AISADAGNTIY